The clone carrying this T cell receptor beta chain was observed many times. Its specificity is not known. The data were taken from a study of T cells in Graves' hyperthyroidism and ophthalmopathy. In the ophthalmopathy cohort, Clinical Activity Score was at least 3, NOSPECS grade at least 4, and duration under 3 months. What was amplified from RNA transcripts were TCR beta CDR3 regions. RT-PCR in the first round (using the HTBI primer set) targeted the TCR CDR3. Each CDR3 protein is one row after TCRdb ran MiXCR on the multiplex PCR reads. The sample lists about 350,000 distinct CDR3 sequences, 15% to 20% occurring once. Regarding the study as a whole: Ophthalmopathy was identified by the model a median about 6.8 months ahead of onset.

The sequenced material came from blood. This receptor was obtained from a woman aged 40 to 49 with Graves' ophthalmopathy.

CDR3 in DNA: TGTGCCAGCAGTGAATGGGTCAGATCCTACGAGCAGTACTTC. This codes for CASSEWVRSYEQYF. The V gene is TRBV2, the J gene TRBJ2-7; D is ambiguous. This CDR3 is 14 amino acids long. The germline V gene encodes CDR1 SNHLY and CDR2 FYNNEI. Trimming stripped 2 bases from V and 1 base from J, with 9 bases between. The full variable domain, its missing parts supplied by reference TRBV2 and TRBJ2-7, is EPEVTQTPSHQVTQMGQEVILRCVPISNHLYFYWYRQILGQKVEFLVSFYNNEISEKSEIFDDQFSVERPDGSNFTLKIRSTKLEDSAMYFCASSEWVRSYEQYFGPGTRLTVT.